A selection of T cell receptor beta chains follows, all from one sample in a study of identical twins. TCRdb reprocessed the 5' RACE reads via MiXCR and lists one record per CDR3 protein. Found here are 1.5 million to 2 million distinct CDR3 sequences, 32% of them singletons; the top ten hold 0.25% to 0.3%. Source material: cord blood. These receptors originate from a newborn girl in good health. CDR3s include the opening cysteine and the closing phenylalanine or tryptophan. A D gene is named only where the DNA matches it firmly. Expanded clones are given a class, and other clones once, few, many or no size at all.

TRBD1,TRBV10-3,TRBJ2-5,NA,CAISPGQGRETQYF,TGTGCCATCAGTCCGGGACAGGGGCGAGAGACCCAGTACTTC
TRBD2,TRBV20-1,TRBJ2-1,once,CSARDRLAGANEQFF,TGCAGTGCTAGAGATCGACTAGCGGGAGCCAATGAGCAGTTCTTC
TRBD1,TRBV6-1,TRBJ1-5,many,CASREWDRYLSNQPQHF,TGTGCCAGCAGAGAATGGGACAGATACCTTAGCAATCAGCCCCAGCATTTT
NA,TRBV11-2,TRBJ2-3,NA,CASSLGVSRDTQYF,TGTGCCAGCAGCTTAGGGGTTAGTCGGGATACGCAGTATTTT
NA,TRBV10-3,TRBJ2-7,NA,CATTDERKLYEQYF,TGTGCCACGACGGATGAGCGGAAACTATACGAGCAGTACTTC
TRBD1,TRBV11-2,TRBJ1-5,NA,CASSESTGVQPQHF,TGTGCCAGCAGCGAGTCGACAGGGGTTCAGCCCCAGCATTTT
NA,TRBV5-1,TRBJ1-2,many,CASSGQGDYGYTF,TGCGCCAGCAGCGGACAAGGGGACTATGGCTACACCTTC
NA,TRBV29-1,TRBJ1-2,few,CSVPEFKGDGYTF,TGCAGCGTACCCGAATTCAAAGGGGACGGCTACACCTTC
NA,TRBV20-1,TRBJ1-2,once,CSARDPAGTGYTF,TGCAGTGCTAGAGATCCCGCAGGGACTGGCTACACCTTC
NA,TRBV5-1,TRBJ1-4,NA,CASSLEPRSEKLFF,TGCGCCAGCAGCTTGGAGCCGAGAAGCGAAAAACTGTTTTTT
NA,TRBV7-2,TRBJ2-3,NA,CASSLEVLARGDTQYF,TGTGCCAGCAGCTTAGAGGTCCTAGCTAGGGGAGATACGCAGTATTTT
TRBD2,TRBV27,TRBJ2-1,few,CASSLLSTSGRDEQFF,TGTGCCAGCAGTCTCCTCTCGACTAGCGGGAGGGATGAGCAGTTCTTC
NA,TRBV9,TRBJ2-5,few,CASSVTVQETQYF,TGTGCCAGCAGCGTGACAGTACAAGAGACCCAGTACTTC
NA,TRBV5-1,TRBJ2-1,few,CASSWGLVPSYNEQFF,TGCGCCAGCAGCTGGGGACTTGTCCCCTCCTACAATGAGCAGTTCTTC
TRBD1,TRBV10-3,TRBJ1-1,few,CAIRGQGGMNTEAFF,TGTGCCATCAGGGGACAGGGAGGGATGAACACTGAAGCTTTCTTT
NA,TRBV7-2,TRBJ1-5,few,CASSLAGGIPQPQHF,TGTGCCAGCAGCTTAGCAGGCGGTATTCCTCAGCCCCAGCATTTT
TRBD2,TRBV5-4,TRBJ2-3,few,CASSLIAGGHTQYF,TGTGCCAGCAGCTTGATTGCGGGGGGACATACGCAGTATTTT
TRBD2,TRBV29-1,TRBJ2-5,NA,CSVAQRDSETQYF,TGCAGCGTTGCCCAGCGGGATTCCGAGACCCAGTACTTC
TRBD2,TRBV4-1,TRBJ2-1,NA,CASSQDLIPGLRNDNEQFF,TGCGCCAGCAGCCAAGATCTGATCCCGGGACTAAGAAACGACAATGAGCAGTTCTTC
TRBD2,TRBV20-1,TRBJ2-7,NA,CSAIGLAGSSYEQYF,TGCAGTGCTATCGGACTAGCGGGGAGCTCCTACGAGCAGTACTTC
TRBD2,TRBV29-1,TRBJ2-1,few,CSVGGLAEQFF,TGCAGCGTTGGGGGACTAGCGGAGCAGTTCTTC